This record looks at one TCR beta chain sequence and its context. TCRdb's copy holds only in-frame clones and misses some; the assay was immunoSEQ multiplex PCR. This sample yields roughly 300,000 clones, of which more than 70% are seen a single time; 5.3% belongs to the top ten. This entry belongs to a study of blood T cell repertoires in COVID-19. The CDR3 sequence is 17 residues long. The clonotype was recovered from a woman aged 25 to 39 who had recovered from COVID-19. The chain joins TRBV7-5 to TRBJ2-7; the table names TRBD2, a call not compared with the DNA. TRBV7-5 is designated a pseudogene. The specimen sequenced was PBMCs or T cells enriched from blood (not recorded which). This chain's CDR3 is CVRSLGPGLADSYEQYF. Written as DNA, the CDR3 is TGTGTCAGAAGCTTAGGACCGGGACTAGCGGACTCCTACGAGCAGTACTTC.